This T cell receptor beta chain appears in the sequencing data of a study of T cells after yellow fever vaccination. Whole-study context: Preparing low-cell-number fractions relied on SMART-Seq v4 Ultra Low Input.

TCRdb called the 5' RACE reads again in MiXCR, with one record for every CDR3 protein. This sample carries some 550,000 distinct CDR3 sequences, about a fifth of them seen once, and the ten largest clones take roughly 13%. The length of the CDR3 is 16 residues. CDR1 ENHRY and CDR2 SYGVKD come from the germline V gene. Trimming removed 4 bases at V and 0 bases at J, with 14 bases between. V usage is TRBV10-3 and J usage is TRBJ2-3, with unresolved D. Sequenced material: PBMCs, taken 15 days after the yellow fever booster vaccination. This receptor was obtained from a man aged 30-40 years who received the YFV17D yellow fever vaccine. As DNA, the CDR3 is TGTGCCATCAGTGTAAGGCAGAGAGCTAGCACAGATACGCAGTATTTT. The encoded protein is CAISVRQRASTDTQYF.